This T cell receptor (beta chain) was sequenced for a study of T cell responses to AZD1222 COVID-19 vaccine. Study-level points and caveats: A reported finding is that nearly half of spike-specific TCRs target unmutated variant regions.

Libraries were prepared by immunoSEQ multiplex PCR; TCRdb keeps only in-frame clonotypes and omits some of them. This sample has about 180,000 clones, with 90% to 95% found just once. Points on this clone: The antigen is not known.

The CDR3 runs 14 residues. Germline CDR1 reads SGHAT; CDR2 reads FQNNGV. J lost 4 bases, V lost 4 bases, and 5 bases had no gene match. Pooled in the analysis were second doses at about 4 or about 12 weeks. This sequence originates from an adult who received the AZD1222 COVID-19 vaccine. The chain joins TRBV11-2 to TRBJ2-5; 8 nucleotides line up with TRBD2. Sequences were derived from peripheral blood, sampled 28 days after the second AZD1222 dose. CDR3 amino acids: CASSSGGAAETQYF. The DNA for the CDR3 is TGTGCCAGCAGCTCCGGGGGGGCCGCAGAGACCCAGTACTTC.